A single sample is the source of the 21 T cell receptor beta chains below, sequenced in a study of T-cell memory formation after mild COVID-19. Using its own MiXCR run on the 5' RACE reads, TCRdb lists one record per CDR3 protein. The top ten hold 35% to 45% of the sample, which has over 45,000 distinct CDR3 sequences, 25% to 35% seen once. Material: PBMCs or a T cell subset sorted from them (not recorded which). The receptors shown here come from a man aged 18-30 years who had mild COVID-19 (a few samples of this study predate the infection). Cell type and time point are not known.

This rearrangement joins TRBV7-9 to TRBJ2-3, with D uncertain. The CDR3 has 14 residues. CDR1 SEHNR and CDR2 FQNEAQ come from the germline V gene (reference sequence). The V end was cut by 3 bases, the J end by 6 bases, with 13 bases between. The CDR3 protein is CASSFSGSLDTQYF. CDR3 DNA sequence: TGTGCCAGCAGCTTTTCGGGTTCTCTCGATACGCAGTATTTT.

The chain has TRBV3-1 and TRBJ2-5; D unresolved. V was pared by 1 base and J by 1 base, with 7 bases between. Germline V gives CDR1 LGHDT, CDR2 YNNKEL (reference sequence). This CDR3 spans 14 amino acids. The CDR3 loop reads CASSQVLGQETQYF. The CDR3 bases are TGTGCCAGCAGCCAAGTTCTGGGCCAAGAGACCCAGTACTTC.

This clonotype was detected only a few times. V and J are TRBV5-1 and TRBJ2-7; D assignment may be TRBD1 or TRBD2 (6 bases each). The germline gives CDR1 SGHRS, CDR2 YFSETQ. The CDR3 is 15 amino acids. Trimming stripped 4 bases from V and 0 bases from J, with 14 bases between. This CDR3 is CASSLTRGASYEQYF. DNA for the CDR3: TGCGCCAGCAGCCTCACGAGGGGGGCCTCCTACGAGCAGTACTTC.

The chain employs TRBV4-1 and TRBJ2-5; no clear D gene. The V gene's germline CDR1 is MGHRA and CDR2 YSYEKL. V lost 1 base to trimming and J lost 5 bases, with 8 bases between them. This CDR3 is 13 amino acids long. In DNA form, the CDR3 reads TGCGCCAGCAGCCAAGCTATAGAGGAGACCCAGTACTTC. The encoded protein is CASSQAIEETQYF.

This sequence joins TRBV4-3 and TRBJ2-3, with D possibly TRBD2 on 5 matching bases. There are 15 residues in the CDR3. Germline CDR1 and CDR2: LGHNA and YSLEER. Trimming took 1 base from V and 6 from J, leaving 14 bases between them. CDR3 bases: TGCGCCAGCAGCCAAGGCGCGGGCCAGGCGGATACGCAGTATTTT. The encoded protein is CASSQGAGQADTQYF.

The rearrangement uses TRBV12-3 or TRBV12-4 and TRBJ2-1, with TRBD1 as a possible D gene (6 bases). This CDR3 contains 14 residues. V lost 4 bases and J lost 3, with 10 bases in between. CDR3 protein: CASSSAGVYNEQFF. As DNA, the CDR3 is TGTGCCAGCAGTTCGGCAGGGGTCTACAATGAGCAGTTCTTC.

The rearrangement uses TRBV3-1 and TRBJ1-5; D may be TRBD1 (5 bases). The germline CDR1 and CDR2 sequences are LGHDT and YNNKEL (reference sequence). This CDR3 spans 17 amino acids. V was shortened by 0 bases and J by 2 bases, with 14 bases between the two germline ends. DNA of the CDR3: TGTGCCAGCAGCCAAGATATGGGGGGTGGAGGCAATCAGCCCCAGCATTTT. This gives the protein CASSQDMGGGGNQPQHF.

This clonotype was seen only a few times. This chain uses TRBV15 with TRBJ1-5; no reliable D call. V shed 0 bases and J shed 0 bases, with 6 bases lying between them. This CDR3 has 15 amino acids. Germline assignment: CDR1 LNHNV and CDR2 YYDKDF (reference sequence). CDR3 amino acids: CATSRDQGSNQPQHF. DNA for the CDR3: TGTGCCACCAGCAGAGATCAAGGTAGCAATCAGCCCCAGCATTTT.

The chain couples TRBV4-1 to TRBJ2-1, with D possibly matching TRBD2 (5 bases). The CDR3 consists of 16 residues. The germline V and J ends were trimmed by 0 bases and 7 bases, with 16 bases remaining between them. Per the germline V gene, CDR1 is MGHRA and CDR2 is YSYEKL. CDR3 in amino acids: CASSQENRLSGNEQFF. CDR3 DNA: TGCGCCAGCAGCCAAGAGAATAGGCTCTCGGGGAATGAGCAGTTCTTC.

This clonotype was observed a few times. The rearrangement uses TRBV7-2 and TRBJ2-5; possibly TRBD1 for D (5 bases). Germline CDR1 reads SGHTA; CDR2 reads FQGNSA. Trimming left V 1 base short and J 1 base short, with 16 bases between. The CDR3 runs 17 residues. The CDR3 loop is CASSLGLVGPIQETQYF. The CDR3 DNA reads TGTGCCAGCAGCTTAGGTCTCGTGGGGCCCATCCAAGAGACCCAGTACTTC.

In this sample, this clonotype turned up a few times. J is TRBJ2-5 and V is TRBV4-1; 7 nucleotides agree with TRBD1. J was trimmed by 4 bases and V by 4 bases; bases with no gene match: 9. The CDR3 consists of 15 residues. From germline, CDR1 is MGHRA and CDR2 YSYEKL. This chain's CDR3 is CASSRTQGIGETQYF. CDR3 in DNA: TGCGCCAGCAGCCGGACACAGGGGATTGGAGAGACCCAGTACTTC.

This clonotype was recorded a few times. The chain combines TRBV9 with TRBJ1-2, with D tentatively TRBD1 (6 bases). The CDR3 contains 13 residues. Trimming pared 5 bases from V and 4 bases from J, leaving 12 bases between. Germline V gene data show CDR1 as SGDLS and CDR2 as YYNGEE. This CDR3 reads CASSDGQFYGYTF. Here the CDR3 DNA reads TGTGCCAGCAGTGATGGACAGTTCTATGGCTACACCTTC.

The CDR3 nucleotides read TGTGCCAGCAGTTCTCGGTCGTATCGAGTTGAAGCTTTCTTT. Protein sequence: CASSSRSYRVEAFF. J is TRBJ1-1 and V is TRBV28; D is unresolved. Germline CDR1 reads MDHEN; CDR2 reads SYDVKM. Trimming cost V 4 bases and J 7 bases, with 16 bases left between them. CDR3 length: 14 residues.

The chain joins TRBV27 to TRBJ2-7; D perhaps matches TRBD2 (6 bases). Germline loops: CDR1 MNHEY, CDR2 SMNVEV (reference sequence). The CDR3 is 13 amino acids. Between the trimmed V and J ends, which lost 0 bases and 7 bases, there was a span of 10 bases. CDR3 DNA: TGTGCCAGCAGTTTATCGTCCGGGGGAGAGCAGTACTTC. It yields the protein CASSLSSGGEQYF.

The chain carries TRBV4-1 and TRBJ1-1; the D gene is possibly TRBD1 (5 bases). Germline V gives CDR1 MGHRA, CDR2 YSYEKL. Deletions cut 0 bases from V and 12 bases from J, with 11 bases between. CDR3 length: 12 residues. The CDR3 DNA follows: TGCGCCAGCAGCCAAGATAGTGCGGGACCTTTCTTT. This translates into CASSQDSAGPFF.

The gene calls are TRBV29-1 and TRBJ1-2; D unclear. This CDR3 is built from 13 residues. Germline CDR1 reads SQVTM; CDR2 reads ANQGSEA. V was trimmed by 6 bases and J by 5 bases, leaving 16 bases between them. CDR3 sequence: CSVGGMGNYGYTF. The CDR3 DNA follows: TGCAGCGTGGGTGGAATGGGGAATTATGGCTACACCTTC. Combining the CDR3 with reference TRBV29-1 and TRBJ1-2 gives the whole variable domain SAVISQKPSRDICQRGTSLTIQCQVDSQVTMMFWYRQQPGQSLTLIATANQGSEATYESGFVIDKFPISRPNLTFSTLTVSNMSPEDSSIYLCSVGGMGNYGYTFGSGTRLTVV.

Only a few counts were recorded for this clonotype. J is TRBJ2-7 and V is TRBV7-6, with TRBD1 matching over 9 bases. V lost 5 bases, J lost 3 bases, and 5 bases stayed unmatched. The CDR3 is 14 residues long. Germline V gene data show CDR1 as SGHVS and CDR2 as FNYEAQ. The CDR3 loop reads CASSPWTGVYEQYF. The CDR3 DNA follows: TGTGCCAGCAGCCCTTGGACAGGGGTCTACGAGCAGTACTTC. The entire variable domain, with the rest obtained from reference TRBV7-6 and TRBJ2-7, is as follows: GAGVSQSPRYKVTKRGQDVALRCDPISGHVSLYWYRQALGQGPEFLTYFNYEAQQDKSGLPNDRFSAERPEGSISTLTIQRTEQRDSAMYRCASSPWTGVYEQYFGPGTRLTVT.

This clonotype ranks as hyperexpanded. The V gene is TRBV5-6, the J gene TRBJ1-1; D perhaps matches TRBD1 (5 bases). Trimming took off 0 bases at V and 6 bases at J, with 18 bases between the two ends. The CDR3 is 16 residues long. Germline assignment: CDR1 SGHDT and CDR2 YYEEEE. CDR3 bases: TGTGCCAGCAGCTTGGAAGGGTACGGGACGCCGGCTGAAGCTTTCTTT. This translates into CASSLEGYGTPAEAFF.

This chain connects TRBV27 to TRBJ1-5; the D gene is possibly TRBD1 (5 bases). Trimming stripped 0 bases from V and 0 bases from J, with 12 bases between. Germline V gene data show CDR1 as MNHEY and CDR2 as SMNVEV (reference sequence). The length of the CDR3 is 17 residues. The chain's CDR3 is CASSLSYPGNSNQPQHF. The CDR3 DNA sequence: TGTGCCAGCAGTTTATCATACCCAGGGAATAGCAATCAGCCCCAGCATTTT.

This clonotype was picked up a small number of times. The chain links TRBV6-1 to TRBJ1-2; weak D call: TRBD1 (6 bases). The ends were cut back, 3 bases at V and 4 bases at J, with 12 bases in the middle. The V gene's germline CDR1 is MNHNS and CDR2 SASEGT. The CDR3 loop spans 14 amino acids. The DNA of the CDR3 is TGTGCCAGCAGTGATTATAGGGGGAGCTATGGCTACACCTTC. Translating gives CASSDYRGSYGYTF.

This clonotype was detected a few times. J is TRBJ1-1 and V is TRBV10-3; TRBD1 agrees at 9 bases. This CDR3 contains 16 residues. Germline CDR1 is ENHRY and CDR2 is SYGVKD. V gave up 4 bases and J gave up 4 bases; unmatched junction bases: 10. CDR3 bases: TGTGCCATCAGTGTTAGGTTGGACAGGGGATCCACTGAAGCTTTCTTT. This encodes CAISVRLDRGSTEAFF.